The next 3 T cell receptor beta chains were all read from a single sample in a study of monozygotic twins with cystic fibrosis. Produced via immunoSEQ multiplex PCR; TCRdb's table is partial and in-frame only. The repertoire holds about 14,000 clones, with around 87% as singletons. Sequences were obtained from blood. The receptor source for this set is a boy between 5 and 17 years old with cystic fibrosis.

This rearrangement joins TRBV6-5 to TRBJ2-3, with D possibly being TRBD2 (5 bases). Trimming took off 5 bases at V and 2 bases at J, with 11 bases between the two ends. The CDR3 contains 14 residues. Per the germline V gene, CDR1 is MNHEY and CDR2 is SVGAGI. The CDR3, as DNA: TGTGCCAGCAGTCCGAGCGGAAACACAGATACGCAGTATTTT. Amino acid sequence: CASSPSGNTDTQYF.

The chain links TRBV5-5 to TRBJ2-3; D may be TRBD1 or TRBD2 (5 bases each). The CDR3 has 16 amino acids. V lost 4 bases and J 0 bases, leaving 15 bases between the germline ends. Germline V CDR1 and CDR2: SGHKS, YYEKEE (reference sequence). The CDR3 loop is CASSNRGDGSTDTQYF. The CDR3 DNA sequence: TGTGCCAGCAGCAACCGGGGCGACGGGAGCACAGATACGCAGTATTTT. The full variable domain, with the rest looked up from reference TRBV5-5 and TRBJ2-3, is DAGVTQSPTHLIKTRGQQVTLRCSPISGHKSVSWYQQVLGQGPQFIFQYYEKEERGRGNFPDRFSARQFPNYSSELNVNALLLGDSALYLCASSNRGDGSTDTQYFGPGTRLTVL.

The chain uses TRBV18 and TRBJ2-1; no clear D. Germline V gene data show CDR1 as KGHSH and CDR2 as LQKENI. V dropped 0 bases and J dropped 2 bases, with 2 bases sitting between them. The CDR3 is 13 amino acids. CDR3 protein: CASSPPAYNEQFF. DNA of the CDR3: TGTGCCAGCTCACCACCCGCCTACAATGAGCAGTTCTTC.